The 30 T cell receptor beta chains below were found in one sample sequenced in a study of blood T cell repertoires in COVID-19. Sequenced by immunoSEQ multiplex PCR; TCRdb stores in-frame clones only, minus some. The table lists about 140,000 clones, 87% of them singletons. The sample was peripheral blood. The receptor source for this set is a woman between 50 and 59 years old with active or convalescent COVID-19.

The genes are TRBV2 and TRBJ1-2; TRBD1 agrees at 8 bases. V was pared by 8 bases and J by 4 bases, with 15 bases of the junction left unmatched. The CDR3 is 16 residues long. The germline gives CDR1 SNHLY, CDR2 FYNNEI. CDR3 protein: CASVKMDRARSYGYTF. In nucleotides, the CDR3 is TGTGCCAGCGTAAAAATGGACAGGGCGAGGAGCTATGGCTACACCTTC. Based on the CDR3 plus reference TRBV2 and TRBJ1-2, the full variable domain is EPEVTQTPSHQVTQMGQEVILRCVPISNHLYFYWYRQILGQKVEFLVSFYNNEISEKSEIFDDQFSVERPDGSNFTLKIRSTKLEDSAMYFCASVKMDRARSYGYTFGSGTRLTVV.

The J gene is TRBJ1-2, the V gene TRBV7-8, with no clear D. Looked up from germline, CDR1 is SGHVS and CDR2 is FQNEAQ. Between the trimmed V and J ends, which lost 8 bases and 0 bases, there was a span of 10 bases. The CDR3 extends over 13 amino acids. The CDR3: CASAETSNYGYTF. CDR3 bases: TGTGCCAGCGCAGAGACATCTAACTATGGCTACACCTTC.

This chain links TRBV18 with TRBJ1-3; maybe TRBD1 (5 bases). This CDR3 comprises 15 residues. Trimming pared 2 bases from V and 1 base from J, leaving 9 bases between. In germline, CDR1 is KGHSH, CDR2 LQKENI. For the CDR3, the DNA is TGTGCCAGCTCACCAATCCAGGGATCTGGAAACACCATATATTTT. Encoded protein: CASSPIQGSGNTIYF.

CDR3 protein: CASSLAADTYEQYF. The DNA for the CDR3 is TGTGCCAGCAGCTTGGCGGCGGACACCTACGAGCAGTACTTC. The rearrangement uses TRBV5-5 and TRBJ2-7, with D maybe TRBD1 (5 bases). CDR3 size: 14 residues. V lost 0 bases, J lost 2 bases, and 9 bases lay in between. CDR1 and CDR2 (germline): SGHKS, YYEKEE (reference sequence).

The V gene is TRBV7-6, the J gene TRBJ1-2; D is possibly TRBD1 (6 bases). Germline V lookup: CDR1 SGHVS, CDR2 FNYEAQ. Trimming removed 3 bases at V and 2 bases at J, with 19 bases between. This CDR3 is built from 17 residues. The CDR3 DNA sequence: TGTGCCAGCAGCTTGACAGGAAAACAAGGGCCAAACTATGGCTACACCTTC. This gives the protein CASSLTGKQGPNYGYTF.

V gene TRBV7-8 combines with J gene TRBJ2-3; 11 positions agree with TRBD2. This CDR3 contains 16 residues. V trimming: 5 bases; J trimming: 4 bases; junction bases outside the gene matches: 8. From germline, CDR1 is SGHVS and CDR2 FQNEAQ. The CDR3 nucleotides are TGTGCCAGCAGCACCATAGCGGGGGGGCCCCCAGATACGCAGTATTTT. Its protein product is CASSTIAGGPPDTQYF. Variable domain in full (rest from reference TRBV7-8 and TRBJ2-3): GAGVSQSPRYKVAKRGQDVALRCDPISGHVSLFWYQQALGQGPEFLTYFQNEAQLDKSGLPSDRFFAERPEGSVSTLKIQRTQQEDSAVYLCASSTIAGGPPDTQYFGPGTRLTVL.

This clone was seen a handful of times. The chain uses TRBV18 and TRBJ2-4; D unresolved. CDR1 and CDR2 (germline): KGHSH, LQKENI. V was pared by 0 bases and J by 0 bases, with 6 bases between. The CDR3 is 15 amino acids. The CDR3 spells CASSPPWLAKNIQYF. CDR3 nucleotides: TGTGCCAGCTCACCACCGTGGCTAGCCAAAAACATTCAGTACTTC.

V usage is TRBV7-9 and J usage is TRBJ1-4; perhaps TRBD1 as D (5 bases). The CDR3 contains 14 residues. V gave up 5 bases and J gave up 10 bases, with 17 bases separating them. Germline-derived CDR1 and CDR2 are SEHNR and FQNEAQ (reference sequence). The chain's CDR3 is CASSPVLGEGKLFF. The CDR3 DNA sequence: TGTGCCAGCAGCCCCGTTCTGGGGGAGGGAAAACTGTTTTTT.

The CDR3 nucleotides are TGTGCCAGCAGTGAATTGACAGGGGCCGTCCATGAGCAGTTCTTC. Protein product: CASSELTGAVHEQFF. The chain employs TRBV6-1 and TRBJ2-1; 8 nucleotides align to TRBD1. The CDR3 is made up of 15 amino acids. Losses at the gene ends were 2 bases for V and 8 bases for J; bases not matched to a gene: 8. CDR1 is MNHNS, CDR2 SASEGT, per germline.

The rearrangement joins TRBV19 to TRBJ2-7, with 11 positions matching TRBD1. CDR1 is LNHDA, CDR2 SQIVND, per germline (reference sequence). V shed 8 bases and J 0 bases; nucleotides not matched to a gene: 6. The CDR3 length is 15 residues. The CDR3 coding sequence is TGTGCCAGTGCCGGGACAGGGGGGGCCTCCTACGAGCAGTACTTC. Translated: CASAGTGGASYEQYF.

The rearrangement links TRBV27 to TRBJ1-5, with a tentative D call TRBD1 (6 bases). The CDR3 sequence is 14 residues long. Trimming took off 3 bases at V and 4 bases at J, with 10 bases between the two ends. Germline V gives CDR1 MNHEY, CDR2 SMNVEV (reference sequence). CDR3 nucleotides: TGTGCCAGCAGTTTGAAGCAGGGGAATCAGCCCCAGCATTTT. Amino acid sequence: CASSLKQGNQPQHF.

The chain links TRBV7-8 to TRBJ2-6, with 11 bases that match TRBD1. The junction had 13 bases not matched to a gene; V was cut back by 5 bases and J by 4 bases. Germline V gene lookup returns CDR1 SGHVS and CDR2 FQNEAQ. CDR3 length: 19 residues. In nucleotides, the CDR3 is TGTGCCAGCAGCCACATTACCTGGGACAGGGGGTCAGGGGCCAACGTCCTGACTTTC. This encodes CASSHITWDRGSGANVLTF.

The V gene is TRBV4-1, the J gene TRBJ2-3, with a tentative D call TRBD2 (6 bases). The CDR3 runs to 16 residues. V was pared by 0 bases and J by 1 base, with 11 bases between. Germline V gene lookup returns CDR1 MGHRA and CDR2 YSYEKL. The CDR3 is CASSQDGAGRTDTQYF. The CDR3 DNA is TGCGCCAGCAGCCAAGATGGGGCGGGACGCACAGATACGCAGTATTTT.

The chain carries TRBV18 and TRBJ1-4; D uncertain. V lost 0 bases, J lost 7 bases, and 12 bases lay in between. Germline V CDR1 and CDR2: KGHSH, LQKENI. This CDR3 comprises 15 residues. In DNA, the CDR3 is TGTGCCAGCTCACCACCGGGGAGCGCTGGTGAAAAACTGTTTTTT. Amino acid sequence: CASSPPGSAGEKLFF.

The chain has TRBV5-1 and TRBJ2-7; TRBD1 matches 8 bases. This CDR3 has 14 amino acids. V lost 0 bases and J lost 7; bases outside the gene matches: 6. CDR1 and CDR2 (germline): SGHRS, YFSETQ. DNA for the CDR3: TGCGCCAGCAGCTTGGAGCAGGGGGCCCAAGAGCAGTACTTC. Encoded protein: CASSLEQGAQEQYF.

The CDR3 sequence is CASSGGRGQGNEQFF. Here the CDR3 DNA reads TGCGCCAGCAGCGGCGGCAGGGGGCAGGGGAATGAGCAGTTCTTC. The chain employs TRBV5-1 and TRBJ2-1, with 8 bases identical to TRBD1. CDR3 length equals 15 residues. With 4 bases clipped from V and 7 bases from J, the junction kept 10 bases outside the gene matches. CDR1 SGHRS and CDR2 YFSETQ come from the germline V gene.

The CDR3 loop is CAWSTGLGEKLFF. The DNA of the CDR3 is TGTGCCTGGAGTACAGGGTTGGGAGAAAAACTGTTTTTT. The chain combines TRBV30 with TRBJ1-4; a possible D gene is TRBD1 (6 bases). The CDR3 consists of 13 residues. In germline, CDR1 is GTSNPN, CDR2 SVGIG (reference sequence). Trimming left V 2 bases short and J 8 bases short, with 12 bases between.

V is TRBV10-3 and J is TRBJ2-7, with D possibly TRBD2 on 6 matching bases. Per germline, CDR1 ENHRY and CDR2 SYGVKD. The CDR3 runs 13 residues. Trimming cost V 11 bases and J 7 bases, with 21 bases left between them. CDR3 region: CASWGGPAEEQYF. The CDR3 coding sequence is TGTGCCTCCTGGGGAGGTCCGGCAGAGGAGCAGTACTTC.

The rearrangement uses TRBV28 and TRBJ2-2; D ambiguous. The CDR3 runs to 18 residues. The V gene lost 3 bases and the J gene lost 5 bases, with 22 bases spanning the gap. Germline V gene data show CDR1 as MDHEN and CDR2 as SYDVKM. CDR3 residues: CASSFSDFYGWNTGELFF. CDR3 DNA sequence: TGTGCCAGCAGTTTCAGCGACTTTTACGGGTGGAATACCGGGGAGCTGTTTTTT.

The chain recombines TRBV19 with TRBJ2-7; D might be TRBD1 (5 bases). The CDR3 length is 13 residues. Trimming pared 6 bases from V and 3 bases from J, leaving 12 bases between. Per the germline V gene, CDR1 is LNHDA and CDR2 is SQIVND (reference sequence). The CDR3 sequence: CASSSTVSYEQYF. The CDR3 DNA is TGTGCCAGTAGCTCGACAGTCAGCTACGAGCAGTACTTC.

This clone was observed a single time. The rearrangement links TRBV25-1 to TRBJ1-1, with D perhaps matching TRBD1 (6 bases). The V end was cut by 2 bases, the J end by 8 bases, with 12 bases between. This CDR3 contains 13 residues. Per germline, CDR1 MGHDK and CDR2 SYGVNS. The CDR3 spells CASSEGTNREAFF. The CDR3 coding sequence is TGTGCCAGCAGTGAAGGGACAAACAGGGAAGCTTTCTTT. Together with reference TRBV25-1 and TRBJ1-1, the CDR3 gives the full variable domain: EADIYQTPRYLVIGTGKKITLECSQTMGHDKMYWYQQDPGMELHLIHYSYGVNSTEKGDLSSESTVSRIRTEHFPLTLESARPSHTSQYLCASSEGTNREAFFGQGTRLTVV.

This chain joins TRBV29-1 and TRBJ1-3; D gene unclear. V was cut by 5 bases and J by 2 bases, with 10 bases left in between. In germline, CDR1 is SQVTM, CDR2 ANQGSEA. This CDR3 spans 13 amino acids. In nucleotides, the CDR3 is TGCAGCGTTAGAGGGTCGGCTGGAAACACCATATATTTT. Its translation is CSVRGSAGNTIYF. The full variable domain, its missing parts supplied by reference TRBV29-1 and TRBJ1-3, is SAVISQKPSRDICQRGTSLTIQCQVDSQVTMMFWYRQQPGQSLTLIATANQGSEATYESGFVIDKFPISRPNLTFSTLTVSNMSPEDSSIYLCSVRGSAGNTIYFGEGSWLTVV.

This clone was seen a handful of times. The DNA of the CDR3 is TGTGCCAGCTCACTTTATGCCCCCCCAGGGGAAGGCAATCAGCCCCAGCATTTT. Protein product: CASSLYAPPGEGNQPQHF. This chain joins TRBV18 and TRBJ1-5; perhaps TRBD1 as D (6 bases). CDR3 length equals 18 residues. V was trimmed by 4 bases and J by 2 bases, leaving 21 bases between them. Germline assignment: CDR1 KGHSH and CDR2 LQKENI.

The chain is built from TRBV30 and TRBJ2-5, with 7 bases fitting TRBD1. From germline, CDR1 is GTSNPN and CDR2 SVGIG (reference sequence). CDR3 length equals 12 residues. The V segment lost 5 bases and the J segment 3 bases; nucleotides outside the gene matches: 3. The CDR3 DNA reads TGTGCCTGGGACAGGGCAGAAGAGACCCAGTACTTC. Protein product: CAWDRAEETQYF.

This sequence joins TRBV4-3 and TRBJ1-2; D uncertain. V lost 0 bases and J 5 bases, leaving 16 bases between the germline ends. Germline loops: CDR1 LGHNA, CDR2 YSLEER. The CDR3 loop spans 16 amino acids. Here the CDR3 DNA reads TGCGCCAGCAGCCAAGATTGGGCCTCCCCGCTTTATGGCTACACCTTC. It specifies CASSQDWASPLYGYTF.

J is TRBJ2-7 and V is TRBV11-2; possibly TRBD1 for D (5 bases). Trimming took off 5 bases at V and 2 bases at J, with 16 bases between the two ends. Germline CDR1 reads SGHAT; CDR2 reads FQNNGV. The CDR3 runs 15 residues. CDR3 DNA: TGTGCCAGCAGCCCACCCGGACACCGCGCCTACGAGCAGTACTTC. Protein product: CASSPPGHRAYEQYF.

This chain uses TRBV10-3 with TRBJ2-7; 7 nucleotides agree with TRBD1. The length of the CDR3 is 14 residues. Germline CDR1 reads ENHRY; CDR2 reads SYGVKD. Trimming cost V 2 bases and J 2 bases; bases outside gene matches: 3. The CDR3 DNA is TGTGCCATCAGTGAGACCGGACAGGCCTACGAGCAGTACTTC. This gives the protein CAISETGQAYEQYF.

This chain joins TRBV28 and TRBJ1-2; TRBD1 is a possible D gene (6 bases). Germline CDR1 reads MDHEN; CDR2 reads SYDVKM. This CDR3 spans 17 amino acids. V was shortened by 2 bases and J by 5 bases, with 21 bases between the two germline ends. CDR3: CASSLLKGGRRGYGYTF. CDR3 in DNA: TGTGCCAGCAGTTTACTAAAGGGGGGGCGAAGGGGTTATGGCTACACCTTC.

The chain employs TRBV14 and TRBJ2-3; the D gene is possibly TRBD1 (6 bases). This CDR3 comprises 13 residues. Looked up from germline, CDR1 is SGHDN and CDR2 is FVKESK. V lost 9 bases and J lost 0, with 10 bases in between. As DNA, the CDR3 is TGTGCCAGTGCGGACAGAAGCACAGATACGCAGTATTTT. Translating it yields CASADRSTDTQYF.

In the case of this clone: Additional DNA sequences in this sample encode the identical CDR3. The chain has TRBV18 and TRBJ2-1; D ambiguous. CDR1 is KGHSH and CDR2 is LQKENI in the germline V gene. The CDR3 covers 12 residues. Trimming shortened V by 0 bases and J by 6 bases, and 3 bases separated the two germline ends. The CDR3 DNA sequence: TGTGCCAGCTCACCACCGAGCAATGAGCAGTTCTTC. Residues: CASSPPSNEQFF.